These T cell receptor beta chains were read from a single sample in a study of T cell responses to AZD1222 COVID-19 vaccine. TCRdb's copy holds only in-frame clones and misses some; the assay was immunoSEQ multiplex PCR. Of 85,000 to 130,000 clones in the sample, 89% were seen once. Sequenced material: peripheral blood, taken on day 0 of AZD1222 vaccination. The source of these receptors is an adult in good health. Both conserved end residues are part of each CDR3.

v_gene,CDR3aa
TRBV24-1,CATSDPGTGGLETQYF
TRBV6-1,CASSEVDNYGYTF
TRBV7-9,CASSPTGTSTDTQYF
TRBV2,CASSKKAVASQGAEAFF
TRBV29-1,CSGAGTGDEQYF
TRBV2,CASSEQGAPNEKLFF
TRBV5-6,CASSLGFLEPQHF
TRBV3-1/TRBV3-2,CASSVQGGYTF
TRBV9,CASSVPSDGGSQTGELFF
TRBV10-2,CASSMTTSREQYF
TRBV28,CASSRAVAAFF
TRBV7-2,CASSRGLAADTQYF
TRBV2,CASSFPGTGDYGYTF
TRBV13,CASSLTTYEQYF
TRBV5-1,CASSAGQGEGANEKLFF
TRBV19,CASSTNSYEQYF
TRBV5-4,CASSLGSRQGLNEKLFF
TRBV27,CASRDAGARLSNYGYTF
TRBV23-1,CASSQSPAKDEQYF
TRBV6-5,CASTPEGNGDGYTF
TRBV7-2,CASGVRGATSNQPQHF
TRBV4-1,CASSQRDRVNEKLFF
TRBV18,CASSPPGPRGASGANVLTF
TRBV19,CASSAKGLSNEKLFF
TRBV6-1,CASSEVGGGIDTQYF
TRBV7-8,CASSLTYGTDNSPLHF